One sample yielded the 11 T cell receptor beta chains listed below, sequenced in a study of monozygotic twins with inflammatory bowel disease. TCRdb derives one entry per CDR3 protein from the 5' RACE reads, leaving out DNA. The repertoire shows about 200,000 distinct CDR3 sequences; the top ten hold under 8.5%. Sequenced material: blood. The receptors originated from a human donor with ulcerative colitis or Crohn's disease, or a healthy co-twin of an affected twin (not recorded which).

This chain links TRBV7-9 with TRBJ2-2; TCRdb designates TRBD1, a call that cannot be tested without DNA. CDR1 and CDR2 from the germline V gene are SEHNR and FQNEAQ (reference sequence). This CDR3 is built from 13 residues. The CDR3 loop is CASVAGNTGELFF.

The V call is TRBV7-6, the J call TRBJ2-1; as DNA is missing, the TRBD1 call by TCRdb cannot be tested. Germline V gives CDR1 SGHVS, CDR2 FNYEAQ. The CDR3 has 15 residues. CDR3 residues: CASAPLEEGVNEQFF.

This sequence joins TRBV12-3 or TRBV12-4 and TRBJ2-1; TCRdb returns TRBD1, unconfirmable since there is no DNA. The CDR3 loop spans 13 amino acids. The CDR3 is CASSVGQANEQFF.

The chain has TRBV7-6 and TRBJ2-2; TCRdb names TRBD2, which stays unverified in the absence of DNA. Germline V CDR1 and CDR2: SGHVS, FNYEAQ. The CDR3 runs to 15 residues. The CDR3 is CASSPSRQAGGELFF.

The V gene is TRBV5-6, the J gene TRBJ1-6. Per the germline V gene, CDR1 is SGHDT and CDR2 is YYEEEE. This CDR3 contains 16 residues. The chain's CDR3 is CASSFLLREVNSPLHF.

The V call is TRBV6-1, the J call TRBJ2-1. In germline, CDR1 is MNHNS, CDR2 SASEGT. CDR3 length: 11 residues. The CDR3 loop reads CASRPGNEQFF.

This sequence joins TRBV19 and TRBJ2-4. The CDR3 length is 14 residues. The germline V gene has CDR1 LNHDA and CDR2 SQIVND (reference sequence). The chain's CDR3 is CASSIGLAKNIQYF.

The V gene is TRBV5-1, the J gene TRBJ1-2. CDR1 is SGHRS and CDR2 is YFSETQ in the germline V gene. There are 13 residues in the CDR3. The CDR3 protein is CASRGRTNYGYTF.

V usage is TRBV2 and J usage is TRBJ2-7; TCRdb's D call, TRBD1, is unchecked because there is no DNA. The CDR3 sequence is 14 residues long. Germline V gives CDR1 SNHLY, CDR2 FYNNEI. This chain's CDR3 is CASSRDRGLHEQYF.

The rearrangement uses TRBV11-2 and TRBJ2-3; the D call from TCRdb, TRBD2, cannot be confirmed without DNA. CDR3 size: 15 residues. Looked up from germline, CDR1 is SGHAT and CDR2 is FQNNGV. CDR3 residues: CASRPSGRRTDTQYF.

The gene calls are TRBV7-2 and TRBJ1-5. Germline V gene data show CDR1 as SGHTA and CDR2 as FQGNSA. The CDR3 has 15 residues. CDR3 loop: CASSFSGYSNQPQHF.